Included here is one TCR beta chain sequence, with context. At one boundary the junction diverges from the germline segment, which might be a read error. This CDR3 contains 15 residues. Germline CDR1 is SSHAT and CDR2 is FNYEAQ (reference sequence). The source of the sample is a study of blood T cell repertoires in COVID-19. For the study at large: Acute and convalescent COVID-19 specimens originated in the United States, Italy and Spain.

Original analysis: For nucleated cells, counts were estimated from reference gene primer amplification. Here immunoSEQ multiplex PCR was the method, and the copy in TCRdb shows in-frame clones only, minus some. V and J calls and clone size are as listed in that table; D and trimming were resolved from the DNA. Here the sample spans under 250,000 clones, approximately 88% being singletons. The rearrangement uses TRBV7-7 and TRBJ2-5, with a possible D match to TRBD2 (6 bases). This clonotype originated in a man in his sixties who had recovered from COVID-19. The sample consisted of peripheral blood. This CDR3 reads CASSPDRTNQETQYF. The CDR3 coding sequence is TGTGCTAGCAGCCCGGACCGGACTAACCAAGAGACCCAGTACTTC.